This TCR beta chain was found in a study of tissue-resident memory T cells in lung cancer (dated by TCRdb to about 2019). Some background on the complete study: TCR beta-chain sequencing compared paired tumor TRM and tumor non-TRM populations from fewer than 13 lung cancer patients. What the authors observed across the whole study: Expanded clonotypes accounted for around 79% of tumor TRM repertoires on average, versus less than 55% of tumor non-TRM repertoires. A significantly more restricted TCR repertoire was observed in tumor TRM cells than in tumor non-TRM cells, as reflected by lower Shannon-Wiener and inverse Simpson diversity.

These reads were obtained on an Illumina MiSeq. TCR sequencing libraries incorporated unique molecular identifiers and were indexed with TruSeq single indexes. The source study handled its data this way. With default settings for both tools, TCR reads were mapped and error-corrected using MIGEC v1.2.7 and then analyzed using VDJtools v1.1.7. Shannon-Wiener and inverse Simpson indices, computed in VDJtools, were used to quantify repertoire diversity. A TCRbeta clonotype was defined as expanded when the clonotype met a frequency threshold of at least three. Statistical comparisons of TCR diversity between tumor TRM and non-TRM populations used Wilcoxon rank-sum tests across under 13 patients. Using fastp at Q25 and MiXCR, TCRdb reprocessed the public reads and kept productive beta chains. Merged by CDR3 protein, the rows form single entries marked with the most common genes and DNA. In this record, the V and J calls reflect TCRdb's handling and not the investigators' own analysis. The sample table contains a few hundred distinct CDR3 sequences; only one count was recorded for about 20% of them. The top ten clones comprise roughly 30% of the sample.

CD8+ T cells were sorted by CD103 expression on a BD FACSAria-II directly into ice-cold TRIzol LS reagent. Freshly resected lung tumor tissue was obtained at surgical resection. Fresh cells were Fc receptor-blocked, then stained for CD45, CD4, CD3, CD8A and CD103, with DAPI used for live/dead discrimination. A miRNeasy kit was used to purify total RNA from the sorted CD103+ and CD103- CD8+ T cells. CD103 expression was used to sort tumor-infiltrating CD8+ cytotoxic T cells, separating tissue-resident memory (TRM) cells from non-TRM cells. Patients with treatment-naive lung cancer were used as donors. Patients with respiratory malignancies who were newly diagnosed and untreated were prospectively recruited upon referral. This clonotype is identified as large (0.1 to 1%). What antigen it recognizes has not been identified. Per-nucleotide qualities are absent, and no much larger clonotype sits a single base away.

The CDR3 contains 19 residues, cysteine and phenylalanine counted. Of the read, only the CDR3 DNA is kept; its 57 bases are in frame from base 1. Taken from the germline V gene (reference sequence), the CDR1 and CDR2 loops are DFQATT and SNEGSKA. The V end loses 6 bases and the J end loses 0 bases, and a stretch of 27 bases separates them. The receptor chain draws on TRBV20-1 and TRBJ2-1, and possibly TRBD2, on 6 matching bases. The TCR comes from a human donor with treatment-naive lung cancer (subtype not recorded). Sample: CD103- CD8+ T cells from lung tumor tissue. The cell subset or site label of this sample denotes: non-TRM CD8+ CTLs. The nucleotide sequence reads as follows: TGCAGTGCCACGCCGATGTTAGCGGCCCAAGGGAGCTCCTACAATGAGCAGTTCTTC. Its product reads: CSATPMLAAQGSSYNEQFF.